Below, 25 T cell receptor beta chains from the same sample are listed, as sequenced in a study of blood T cells in healthy people across ages. A second roughly 7 to 12 cycle PCR used barcoded and J-beta primers. TCRdb analysed the 5' RACE reads with MiXCR anew, one entry per CDR3 protein. The sample has 650,000 to 1,000,000 distinct CDR3 sequences, under 40% seen once. The specimen was blood. The receptors here all came from a man between 18 and 29 years old in good health.

For this clonotype: Since a much larger clone is just one base distant, this may be a read error. This sequence joins TRBV7-2 and TRBJ2-3; D call uncertain. This CDR3 has 14 amino acids. V shed 4 bases and J shed 5 bases, with 13 bases lying between them. Germline V gene data show CDR1 as SGHTA and CDR2 as FQGNSA. CDR3: CASSYASRVDTQYF. The CDR3 bases are TGTGCCAGCAGCTACGCTTCTAGAGTAGATACGCAGTATTTT.

V gene TRBV7-6 combines with J gene TRBJ2-3; D gene ambiguous. This CDR3 has 16 residues. The ends were cut back, 5 bases at V and 6 bases at J, with 21 bases in the middle. Germline CDR1 is SGHVS and CDR2 is FNYEAQ. The CDR3 bases are TGTGCCAGCAGCCCGCTCGCTTCTCCTTTGGGGGATACGCAGTATTTT. The encoded protein is CASSPLASPLGDTQYF.

V is TRBV20-1 and J is TRBJ2-3, with 14 bases matching TRBD2. The CDR3 has 16 amino acids. V lost 6 bases and J lost 4; bases outside the gene matches: 9. CDR1 and CDR2 from the germline V gene are DFQATT and SNEGSKA (reference sequence). The CDR3 loop reads CSATSGLAGVADTQYF. The CDR3, as DNA: TGCAGTGCGACCTCGGGACTAGCGGGGGTCGCAGATACGCAGTATTTT.

This clonotype has only a few counts. The chain combines TRBV29-1 with TRBJ2-3; D might be TRBD1 (5 bases). The germline V and J ends were trimmed by 1 base and 1 base, with 12 bases remaining between them. This CDR3 region has 15 residues. The V gene's germline CDR1 is SQVTM and CDR2 ANQGSEA. CDR3 nucleotides: TGCAGCGTTGAAGGGGGCCCATTGGGCACAGATACGCAGTATTTT. Encoded protein: CSVEGGPLGTDTQYF.

The count of this clonotype is one. This chain links TRBV6-6 with TRBJ2-7; 7 bases line up with TRBD1. The V segment lost 6 bases and the J segment 0 bases; nucleotides outside the gene matches: 14. Germline loops: CDR1 MNHNY, CDR2 SVGAGI (reference sequence). The CDR3 extends over 17 amino acids. The CDR3 reads CASRTTEGGGSSYEQYF. The CDR3, as DNA: TGTGCCAGCAGAACTACGGAAGGGGGCGGCAGCTCCTACGAGCAGTACTTC.

Only a few counts were recorded for this clonotype. The chain carries TRBV12-3 or TRBV12-4 and TRBJ2-3; 9 nucleotides match TRBD2. V lost 6 bases to trimming and J lost 1 base; unmatched junction nucleotides: 2. This CDR3 spans 14 amino acids. CDR3 coding DNA: TGTGCCAGCAGGCGGACTAGCGGCACAGATACGCAGTATTTT. Translation: CASRRTSGTDTQYF.

Only a few counts were recorded for this clonotype. The V and J genes are TRBV6-6 and TRBJ2-7, with D unresolved. Germline V lookup: CDR1 MNHNY, CDR2 SVGAGI (reference sequence). V lost 8 bases, J lost 5 bases, and 16 bases lay in between. The CDR3 is 13 residues long. Here the CDR3 reads CASLLPHRDEQYF. The CDR3 nucleotides read TGTGCCAGCCTGTTGCCCCACAGAGACGAGCAGTACTTC.

This clonotype occurred a few times. The rearrangement uses TRBV2 and TRBJ2-1, with D unresolved. The J call may be wrong; the DNA end is better matched by TRBJ2-7. Germline assignment: CDR1 SNHLY and CDR2 FYNNEI. The CDR3 consists of 15 residues. CDR3 coding DNA: TGTGCCAGCAGTGAAGGGTCGGGCTCCTACAATGAGCAGTACTTC. Translated: CASSEGSGSYNEQYF.

In this sample, this clonotype turned up once. The V call is TRBV12-3 or TRBV12-4, the J call TRBJ1-2, with D unresolved. The CDR3 covers 14 residues. Trimming pared 6 bases from V and 0 bases from J, leaving 11 bases between. CDR3 in DNA: TGTGCCAGCAGGCGAGTGGGAACTAACTATGGCTACACCTTC. Its protein is CASRRVGTNYGYTF.

The CDR3 sequence: CSARDSSGGRETQYF. Here the CDR3 DNA reads TGCAGTGCTAGAGATTCTAGCGGGGGCCGAGAGACCCAGTACTTC. The rearrangement links TRBV20-1 to TRBJ2-5; 10 bases map to TRBD2. From germline, CDR1 is DFQATT and CDR2 SNEGSKA (reference sequence). With 0 bases clipped from V and 4 bases from J, the junction kept 5 bases outside the gene matches. The CDR3 extends over 15 amino acids.

This clonotype was seen a handful of times. The J gene is TRBJ2-1, the V gene TRBV5-1; possibly TRBD2 for D (5 bases). The V and J ends lost 4 bases and 9 bases respectively, with 17 bases between them. Germline V gives CDR1 SGHRS, CDR2 YFSETQ. This CDR3 is built from 14 residues. The CDR3 sequence: CASSPGGPSGEQFF. The DNA of the CDR3 is TGCGCCAGCAGCCCGGGCGGTCCAAGCGGTGAGCAGTTCTTC.

This clonotype was seen a handful of times. The chain recombines TRBV15 with TRBJ2-2; 11 nucleotides align to TRBD1. The CDR3 consists of 16 residues. Germline V gene lookup returns CDR1 LNHNV and CDR2 YYDKDF (reference sequence). J lost 5 bases, V lost 3 bases, and 5 bases had no gene match. CDR3 nucleotide sequence: TGTGCCACCAGCAGCCTCGGACAGGGGGCTACCGGGGAGCTGTTTTTT. Its protein product is CATSSLGQGATGELFF.

Many counts were recorded for this clonotype. This sequence joins TRBV7-6 and TRBJ2-1; 7 nucleotides line up with TRBD1. J gave up 3 bases and V 5 bases, and 4 bases lay outside the gene matches. CDR1 and CDR2 (germline): SGHVS, FNYEAQ. The CDR3 totals 14 residues. The CDR3 sequence is CASSPRTGYNEQFF. The CDR3 DNA reads as TGTGCCAGCAGCCCACGGACAGGCTACAATGAGCAGTTCTTC.

This sequence joins TRBV6-5 and TRBJ2-5; either TRBD1 or TRBD2 may fit D (5 bases each). CDR3 size: 14 residues. Germline values: CDR1 MNHEY, CDR2 SVGAGI. Trimming left V 5 bases short and J 1 base short, with 11 bases between. The CDR3, as DNA: TGTGCCAGCAGTGACGGGACCCTCCAAGAGACCCAGTACTTC. It is translated as CASSDGTLQETQYF.

The CDR3 DNA reads as TGTGCCAGCAGCTTAGTTCTCGGGGGGGGCATGGTTTATGAGCAGTTCTTC. It translates to CASSLVLGGGMVYEQFF. The chain uses TRBV7-2 and TRBJ2-1; 8 nucleotides match TRBD2. V lost 1 base, J lost 8 bases, and 13 bases stayed unmatched. Germline-derived CDR1 and CDR2 are SGHTA and FQGNSA. This CDR3 contains 17 residues.

Details on this clonotype: This clone may be a read error of a much larger clone one base away. This rearrangement joins TRBV5-1 to TRBJ2-5; 7 bases line up with TRBD2. The CDR3 is made up of 14 amino acids. Germline loops: CDR1 SGHRS, CDR2 YFSETQ. V shed 4 bases, J shed 11 bases, and the junction held 14 bases outside the gene matches. This chain's CDR3 is CASSVNHRDYGQYF. The CDR3 region has the DNA TGCGCCAGCAGCGTAAACCACCGGGACTACGGGCAGTACTTC.

The V and J genes are TRBV12-3 or TRBV12-4 and TRBJ1-2; 10 bases agree with TRBD1. Losses at the gene ends were 8 bases for V and 6 bases for J; bases not matched to a gene: 9. The CDR3 runs 14 residues. CDR3 bases: TGTGCCAGCGGGTTCGCGGACAGGGGGGATGGCTACACCTTC. Its translation: CASGFADRGDGYTF.

The chain is built from TRBV10-3 and TRBJ2-7; 10 bases line up with TRBD1. This CDR3 is built from 13 residues. Germline V gene data show CDR1 as ENHRY and CDR2 as SYGVKD. Trimming cost V 8 bases and J 4 bases; bases outside gene matches: 5. DNA for the CDR3: TGTGCCATCGGACAGGGGGAGAGATACGAGCAGTACTTC. It is translated as CAIGQGERYEQYF.

This clonotype was detected many times. This chain links TRBV29-1 with TRBJ1-1; D uncertain. The germline V and J ends were trimmed by 1 base and 1 base, with 1 base remaining between them. This CDR3 spans 11 amino acids. Germline V CDR1 and CDR2: SQVTM, ANQGSEA. The CDR3 bases are TGCAGCGTTGAAGGGAACACTGAAGCTTTCTTT. The encoded protein is CSVEGNTEAFF.

The V gene is TRBV7-2, the J gene TRBJ2-1; D gene ambiguous. With the DNA end fitting TRBJ2-7 better, the J assignment may be wrong. Germline V CDR1 and CDR2: SGHTA, FQGNSA. CDR3 length: 15 amino acids. The CDR3 loop is CASTVGQFSYNEQYF. CDR3 nucleotide sequence: TGTGCCAGCACCGTAGGGCAGTTCTCTTACAATGAGCAGTACTTC.

The J gene is TRBJ2-5, the V gene TRBV6-5, with D possibly TRBD1 on 6 matching bases. Germline V gene data show CDR1 as MNHEY and CDR2 as SVGAGI. The V and J ends lost 4 bases and 11 bases respectively, with 17 bases between them. CDR3 length equals 13 residues. CDR3 nucleotide sequence: TGTGCCAGCAGTTTTGGACAGATCAATGAGCAGTACTTC. Protein product: CASSFGQINEQYF.

Only a few counts were recorded for this clonotype. This rearrangement joins TRBV6-2 or TRBV6-3 to TRBJ2-1, with D possibly being TRBD1 (5 bases). Germline-derived CDR1 and CDR2 are MNHEY and SVGEGT. This CDR3 has 15 amino acids. V lost 4 bases and J 5 bases, leaving 15 bases between the germline ends. Here the CDR3 reads CASSLKKGYDNEQFF. For the CDR3, the DNA is TGTGCCAGCAGTTTGAAGAAGGGGTACGACAATGAGCAGTTCTTC.

J is TRBJ1-2 and V is TRBV20-1, with D possibly matching TRBD1 (5 bases). The CDR3 runs to 15 residues. Trimming took off 1 base at V and 5 bases at J, with 17 bases between the two ends. The V gene's germline CDR1 is DFQATT and CDR2 SNEGSKA (reference sequence). This chain's CDR3 is CSARVGPAEFYGYTF. CDR3 DNA: TGCAGTGCTAGAGTGGGGCCGGCCGAATTTTATGGCTACACCTTC.

This chain connects TRBV24-1 to TRBJ1-5, with TRBD1 identical over 7 bases. After removal of 4 bases from V and 3 bases from J, the junction contained 17 bases not matched to a gene. This CDR3 region has 19 residues. Germline V CDR1 and CDR2: KGHDR, SFDVKD. The CDR3 reads CATSDSKTGEDRLNQPQHF. The CDR3 nucleotides are TGTGCCACCAGTGACTCCAAAACAGGGGAGGACCGGCTCAATCAGCCCCAGCATTTT.

V usage is TRBV6-2 or TRBV6-3 and J usage is TRBJ2-1; D is unresolved. The CDR3 totals 16 residues. Germline V gene data show CDR1 as MNHEY and CDR2 as SVGEGT. V was clipped by 6 bases and J by 4 bases, with 19 bases between them. CDR3 sequence (DNA): TGTGCCAGCAGCCCCTGGAAGGGCAAGGATTACAATGAGCAGTTCTTC. Protein sequence: CASSPWKGKDYNEQFF.